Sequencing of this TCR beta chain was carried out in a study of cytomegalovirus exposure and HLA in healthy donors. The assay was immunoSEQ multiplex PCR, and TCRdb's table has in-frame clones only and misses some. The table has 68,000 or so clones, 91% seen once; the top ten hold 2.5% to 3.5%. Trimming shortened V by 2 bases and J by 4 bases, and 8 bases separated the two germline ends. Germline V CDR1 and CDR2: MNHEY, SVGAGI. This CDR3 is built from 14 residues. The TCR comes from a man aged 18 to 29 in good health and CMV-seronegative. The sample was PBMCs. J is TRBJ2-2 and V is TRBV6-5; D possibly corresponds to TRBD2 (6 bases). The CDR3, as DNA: TGTGCCAGCAGTTACCTAGCGATCACCGGGGAGCTGTTTTTT. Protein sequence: CASSYLAITGELFF.